The following is a TCR beta chain sequence with its context. The sample is drawn from a study of T cell changes during pregnancy in multiple sclerosis. TCRdb's copy holds only in-frame clones and misses some; the assay was immunoSEQ multiplex PCR. This sample has 60,000 or so clones, with about 91% found just once. The sequence derives from a female donor with multiple sclerosis, enrolled in a pregnancy study. Sequencing was performed on peripheral blood, taken before pregnancy.

The CDR3 nucleotides read TGTGCCAGCAGTGAAGCTCACGGGGGGGAGGGTGAGCAGTTCTTC. Its translation is CASSEAHGGEGEQFF. V is TRBV2 and J is TRBJ2-1, with 8 bases that match TRBD2. The V gene end was trimmed by 0 bases and the J gene end by 9 bases; junction bases not matched to a gene: 7. The CDR3 runs to 15 residues. The germline V gene encodes CDR1 SNHLY and CDR2 FYNNEI.